Each of the 24 T cell receptor beta chains below was sequenced from the same sample in a study of Graves' ophthalmopathy and Graves' hyperthyroidism. Transcripts of RNA were the source for amplifying TCR beta CDR3 regions. HTBI primers were used in a first-round RT-PCR, which preceded a second-round multiplex PCR. One entry per CDR3 protein, called by TCRdb with MiXCR from the multiplex PCR reads. The repertoire holds about 400,000 distinct CDR3 sequences, with about 17% as singletons. Sample: peripheral blood. Receptors originate from a woman younger than 30 with Graves' ophthalmopathy.

This clonotype showed up many times. The chain is built from TRBV27 and TRBJ2-7; 10 bases are a match to TRBD2. Trimming cost V 0 bases and J 7 bases; bases outside gene matches: 6. The CDR3 is 15 amino acids. Germline CDR1 reads MNHEY; CDR2 reads SMNVEV (reference sequence). The CDR3 coding sequence is TGTGCCAGCAGTTTATCGGGTCTAGCGGGAGAGGAGCAGTACTTC. Translating gives CASSLSGLAGEEQYF.

This clonotype was recorded at least ten times. V is TRBV6-2 or TRBV6-3 and J is TRBJ2-4, with TRBD2 identical over 8 bases. This CDR3 comprises 13 residues. V dropped 6 bases and J dropped 6; count of bases not matched to a gene: 4. Germline V gives CDR1 MNHEY, CDR2 SVGEGT. The CDR3, as DNA: TGTGCCAGCAGACTAGCGGACAGAAACATTCAGTACTTC. Residues: CASRLADRNIQYF.

This clonotype was recorded at least ten times. The chain has TRBV7-2 and TRBJ1-1; D call uncertain. Trimming removed 5 bases at V and 12 bases at J, with 16 bases between. The CDR3 runs to 12 residues. CDR1 and CDR2 from the germline V gene are SGHTA and FQGNSA. The CDR3, as DNA: TGTGCCAGCAGCCCCCAAAGGGTACTGTCTTTCTTT. Translated, it gives CASSPQRVLSFF. The variable domain in full, with the rest retrieved from reference TRBV7-2 and TRBJ1-1, is GAGVSQSPSNKVTEKGKDVELRCDPISGHTALYWYRQSLGQGLEFLIYFQGNSAPDKSGLPSDRFSAERTGGSVSTLTIQRTQQEDSAVYLCASSPQRVLSFFGQGTRLTVV.

This clonotype was seen repeatedly, ten times or more. The chain couples TRBV12-3 or TRBV12-4 to TRBJ1-6; D is ambiguous. CDR3 size: 14 residues. V gave up 2 bases and J gave up 7 bases, with 9 bases separating them. The CDR3 here is CASSLSPRNSPLHF. The CDR3 nucleotides read TGTGCCAGCAGTTTAAGTCCGAGGAATTCACCCCTCCACTTT.

This clonotype was recorded many times. The gene calls are TRBV29-1 and TRBJ2-7, with 7 nucleotides matching TRBD1. This CDR3 has 14 amino acids. V was clipped by 0 bases and J by 3 bases; unmatched bases: 5. Germline CDR1 is SQVTM and CDR2 is ANQGSEA. CDR3 DNA: TGCAGCGTTGAAGAGCCGGGACAGCACTACGAGCAGTACTTC. Amino acid sequence: CSVEEPGQHYEQYF.

This chain joins TRBV28 and TRBJ2-7, with 8 bases fitting TRBD1. V lost 5 bases to trimming and J lost 12 bases; unmatched junction nucleotides: 9. Looked up from germline, CDR1 is MDHEN and CDR2 is SYDVKM. CDR3 length: 12 residues. The CDR3 DNA reads TGTGCCAGCAGTCATATAAGGACAGGGCGGTACTTC. It yields the protein CASSHIRTGRYF.

This clonotype has at least ten counts. This rearrangement joins TRBV25-1 to TRBJ1-1, with 10 bases matching TRBD1. Germline values: CDR1 MGHDK, CDR2 SYGVNS. This CDR3 is built from 18 residues. V lost 4 bases, J lost 5 bases, and 16 bases stayed unmatched. DNA for the CDR3: TGTGCCAGCAGTGGAAGGGGTGGGACAGGGGTTGTATGGACTGAAGCTTTCTTT. Protein: CASSGRGGTGVVWTEAFF. The entire variable domain, with the rest obtained from reference TRBV25-1 and TRBJ1-1, is as follows: EADIYQTPRYLVIGTGKKITLECSQTMGHDKMYWYQQDPGMELHLIHYSYGVNSTEKGDLSSESTVSRIRTEHFPLTLESARPSHTSQYLCASSGRGGTGVVWTEAFFGQGTRLTVV.

This clonotype was counted many times. The V gene is TRBV7-2, the J gene TRBJ1-1, with unresolved D. Deletions cut 1 base from V and 11 bases from J, with 14 bases between. Germline V gene lookup returns CDR1 SGHTA and CDR2 FQGNSA. The length of the CDR3 is 13 residues. CDR3 amino acids: CASSLGAAGYAFF. In nucleotides, the CDR3 is TGTGCCAGCAGCTTAGGGGCAGCGGGGTACGCTTTCTTT.

This clonotype showed up many times. J is TRBJ2-5 and V is TRBV29-1, with D possibly being TRBD2 (6 bases). Between the trimmed V and J ends, which lost 3 bases and 5 bases, there was a span of 13 bases. Germline CDR1 is SQVTM and CDR2 is ANQGSEA. This CDR3 is built from 13 residues. The CDR3 DNA is TGCAGCGTTGATACCGGGAGAAGTGAGACCCAGTACTTC. It translates to CSVDTGRSETQYF.

This clonotype occurred many times. The J gene is TRBJ2-5, the V gene TRBV6-2 or TRBV6-3, with 7 bases fitting TRBD1. Trimming cost V 8 bases and J 4 bases; bases outside gene matches: 10. CDR1 and CDR2 (germline): MNHEY, SVGEGT. The CDR3 extends over 14 amino acids. The CDR3 reads CASGKDRVRETQYF. In DNA form, the CDR3 reads TGTGCCAGCGGAAAAGACAGGGTGCGAGAGACCCAGTACTTC.

This clonotype was counted many times. In DNA, the CDR3 is TGTGCCAGCATCGCAGGGGGCATGGGCAATCAGCCCCAGCATTTT. It is translated as CASIAGGMGNQPQHF. The chain employs TRBV2 and TRBJ1-5; 8 nucleotides agree with TRBD1. CDR3 length: 15 residues. The germline V gene has CDR1 SNHLY and CDR2 FYNNEI. With V trimmed by 7 bases and J by 2 bases, 7 bases remained unmatched.

This clonotype was seen a few times. The chain combines TRBV29-1 with TRBJ2-7; D not resolved. CDR3 size: 14 residues. V was clipped by 4 bases and J by 4 bases, with 17 bases between them. Looked up from germline, CDR1 is SQVTM and CDR2 is ANQGSEA. DNA for the CDR3: TGCAGCGTTGGTGGGTCCAGAAGACCGTACGAGCAGTACTTC. Protein sequence: CSVGGSRRPYEQYF.

This clonotype appeared many times. A much larger clone lies one base from this, so it may be a read error. No conserved phenylalanine or tryptophan is present at the end of the CDR3, so a read error is the likely explanation. The V gene is TRBV7-3, the J gene TRBJ1-1, with a tentative D call TRBD1 (6 bases). With 1 base removed from V and 4 bases from J, the gap between germline ends came to 7 bases. Germline CDR1 and CDR2: SGHTA and FQGTGA. This CDR3 spans 13 amino acids. CDR3 protein: CASSLKGGTEAFS. The CDR3 region has the DNA TGTGCCAGCAGCTTAAAAGGGGGCACTGAAGCTTTCTCT.

This clonotype was recorded at least ten times. The chain joins TRBV2 to TRBJ2-3; D uncertain. Trimming cost V 4 bases and J 3 bases, with 5 bases left between them. This CDR3 is 12 amino acids long. CDR1 SNHLY and CDR2 FYNNEI come from the germline V gene. CDR3 in amino acids: CASSVGTDTQYF. The CDR3 DNA sequence: TGTGCCAGCAGTGTCGGAACAGATACGCAGTATTTT.

This clonotype turned up a few times. The V and J genes are TRBV15 and TRBJ2-7; 12 bases match TRBD2. Germline CDR1 is LNHNV and CDR2 is YYDKDF (reference sequence). CDR3 length: 15 amino acids. V was pared by 4 bases and J by 7 bases, with 8 bases of the junction left unmatched. The CDR3 spells CATSTGTSGLGEQYF. CDR3 DNA: TGTGCCACCAGCACCGGGACTAGCGGGCTAGGGGAGCAGTACTTC.

This clonotype occurred many times. The chain links TRBV28 to TRBJ1-1, with D maybe TRBD1 (6 bases). The germline V gene encodes CDR1 MDHEN and CDR2 SYDVKM. The CDR3 runs 16 residues. Trimming took off 3 bases at V and 0 bases at J, with 14 bases between the two ends. The CDR3 region has the DNA TGTGCCAGCAGTTTCCAGCGGGACAACTTGAACACTGAAGCTTTCTTT. Translation: CASSFQRDNLNTEAFF.

The gene calls are TRBV20-1 and TRBJ2-7; 8 bases line up with TRBD1. The CDR3 runs 15 residues. The junction had 13 bases not matched to a gene; V was cut back by 6 bases and J by 3 bases. Germline assignment: CDR1 DFQATT and CDR2 SNEGSKA (reference sequence). The CDR3 DNA follows: TGCAGTGCGCCGCACGGGACAGGTCGAGGCTACGAGCAGTACTTC. Encoded protein: CSAPHGTGRGYEQYF.

The chain carries TRBV12-3 or TRBV12-4 and TRBJ1-3; TRBD1 aligns across 8 bases. V shed 3 bases, J shed 1 base, and the junction held 5 bases outside the gene matches. The CDR3 runs to 16 residues. CDR3 in DNA: TGTGCCAGCAGTTTGGGAACAGGGGGTTCTGGAAACACCATATATTTT. Residues: CASSLGTGGSGNTIYF.

This clonotype was recorded at least ten times. V usage is TRBV4-1 and J usage is TRBJ2-7, with TRBD2 matching 7 bases. V was pared by 0 bases and J by 0 bases, with 8 bases of the junction left unmatched. From germline, CDR1 is MGHRA and CDR2 YSYEKL. The CDR3 covers 17 residues. In DNA, the CDR3 is TGCGCCAGCAGCCAAGATTTAGGGACTATGAGCTCCTACGAGCAGTACTTC. This encodes CASSQDLGTMSSYEQYF.

This clonotype was observed at least ten times. V is TRBV7-2 and J is TRBJ1-5; D gene uncertain. This CDR3 is 13 amino acids long. The V gene lost 5 bases and the J gene lost 5 bases, with 10 bases spanning the gap. Germline lookup yields CDR1 SGHTA and CDR2 FQGNSA. The CDR3 is CASSLSEYQPQHF. The CDR3 bases are TGTGCCAGCAGCCTTTCCGAATATCAGCCCCAGCATTTT.

At least ten counts were recorded for this clonotype. V and J are TRBV30 and TRBJ1-2, with TRBD1 identical over 12 bases. The germline CDR1 and CDR2 sequences are GTSNPN and SVGIG (reference sequence). The V and J ends lost 6 bases and 4 bases, in that order; junction bases with no gene match: 3. The CDR3 covers 13 residues. The CDR3 bases are TGTGCCTGCGGGACAGGGGGCGTCTATGGCTACACCTTC. Its translation is CACGTGGVYGYTF. The full variable domain, rest sourced from reference TRBV30 and TRBJ1-2, is SQTIHQWPATLVQPVGSPLSLECTVEGTSNPNLYWYRQAAGRGLQLLFYSVGIGQISSEVPQNLSASRPQDRQFILSSKKLLLSDSGFYLCACGTGGVYGYTFGSGTRLTVV.

This clonotype has ten or more counts. This chain connects TRBV7-2 to TRBJ1-3; D may be TRBD1 (5 bases). Per the germline V gene, CDR1 is SGHTA and CDR2 is FQGNSA. This CDR3 has 13 residues. Trimming took 2 bases from V and 5 from J, leaving 7 bases between them. For the CDR3, the DNA is TGTGCCAGCAGCTTACCGGGACGAAACACCATATATTTT. Its protein product is CASSLPGRNTIYF.

This clonotype was seen at least ten times. This sequence joins TRBV9 and TRBJ1-2; D gene uncertain. Germline lookup yields CDR1 SGDLS and CDR2 YYNGEE. The CDR3 loop spans 16 amino acids. V lost 4 bases, J lost 3 bases, and 19 bases lay in between. CDR3: CASSRTGSRAYYGYTF. The CDR3 DNA reads as TGTGCCAGCAGCCGCACCGGGTCTAGAGCCTACTATGGCTACACCTTC.

The gene calls are TRBV7-2 and TRBJ2-5, with 7 bases lining up with TRBD1. Trimming removed 1 base from V and 5 bases from J; junction bases left unmatched: 7. The germline V gene has CDR1 SGHTA and CDR2 FQGNSA. There are 15 residues in the CDR3. The chain's CDR3 is CASSLETGWGETQYF. Written as DNA, the CDR3 is TGTGCCAGCAGCTTAGAGACAGGGTGGGGGGAGACCCAGTACTTC.